Listed here are 5 T cell receptor beta chains from one sample, sequenced in a study of preoperative IRX-2 immunotherapy in early breast cancer. The sample's treatment: preoperative locoregional IRX-2 cytokine immunotherapy. TCRdb keeps only in-frame clones here, not all; method: immunoSEQ multiplex PCR. The data hold about 98,000 clones, with 86% observed a single time. Sequences were derived from tumor tissue, sampled after IRX-2 immunotherapy. The receptors originated from a human donor with breast cancer.

A few counts support this clone. The chain employs TRBV15 and TRBJ1-6; 8 bases are a match to TRBD1. Germline CDR1 is LNHNV and CDR2 is YYDKDF (reference sequence). The CDR3 is 16 residues long. Trimming removed 1 base from V and 11 bases from J; junction bases left unmatched: 10. CDR3 amino acids: CATSRGGTGRGTPLHF. Here the CDR3 DNA reads TGTGCCACCAGCAGAGGCGGGACAGGCCGAGGGACACCCCTCCACTTT.

The J gene is TRBJ1-1, the V gene TRBV6-8; 10 nucleotides match TRBD1. The V gene end was trimmed by 10 bases and the J gene end by 2 bases; junction bases not matched to a gene: 7. Germline lookup yields CDR1 MNHGY and CDR2 SAAAGT. This CDR3 is 14 amino acids long. CDR3 sequence: CAIRDRGQNTEAFF. The CDR3 DNA reads as TGTGCCATCAGAGACAGGGGGCAAAACACTGAAGCTTTCTTT.

V and J are TRBV6-8 and TRBJ1-1; D is perhaps TRBD1 (6 bases). V was pared by 10 bases and J by 1 base, with 13 bases between. CDR3 length equals 13 residues. The V gene's germline CDR1 is MNHGY and CDR2 SAAAGT. CDR3 nucleotide sequence: TGTGCCATCAGGAGGACAGCGAACACTGAAGCTTTCTTT. This gives the protein CAIRRTANTEAFF.

The rearrangement links TRBV11-3 to TRBJ1-1, with D possibly being TRBD1 (6 bases). The CDR3 sequence is 15 residues long. Germline values: CDR1 SGHNT, CDR2 YENEEA. With 4 bases removed from V and 4 bases from J, the gap between germline ends came to 16 bases. This CDR3 is CASSSSSGGTTEAFF. CDR3 in DNA: TGTGCCAGCAGCTCGAGCAGTGGGGGCACCACTGAAGCTTTCTTT.

The CDR3 DNA follows: TGTGCCATTAGTGAGGGTACAGGTGAAGCTTTCTTT. Its translation: CAISEGTGEAFF. This chain joins TRBV6-7 and TRBJ1-1; D may be TRBD1 (5 bases). TRBV6-7 is annotated as an ORF whose role is uncertain. Trimming stripped 10 bases from V and 7 bases from J, with 16 bases between. The CDR3 is 12 amino acids.